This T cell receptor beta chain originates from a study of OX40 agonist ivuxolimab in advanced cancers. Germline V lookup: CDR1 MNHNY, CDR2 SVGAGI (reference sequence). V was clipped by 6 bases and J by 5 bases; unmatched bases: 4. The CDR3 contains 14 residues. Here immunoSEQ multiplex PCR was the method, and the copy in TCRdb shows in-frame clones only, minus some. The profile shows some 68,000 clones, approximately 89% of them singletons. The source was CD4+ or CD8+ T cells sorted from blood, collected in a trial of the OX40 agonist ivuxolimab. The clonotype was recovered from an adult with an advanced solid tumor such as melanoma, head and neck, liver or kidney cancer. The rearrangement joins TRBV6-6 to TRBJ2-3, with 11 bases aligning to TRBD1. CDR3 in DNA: TGTGCCAGCAGGGGACAGGGGGGAGGAGATACGCAGTATTTT. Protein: CASRGQGGGDTQYF.